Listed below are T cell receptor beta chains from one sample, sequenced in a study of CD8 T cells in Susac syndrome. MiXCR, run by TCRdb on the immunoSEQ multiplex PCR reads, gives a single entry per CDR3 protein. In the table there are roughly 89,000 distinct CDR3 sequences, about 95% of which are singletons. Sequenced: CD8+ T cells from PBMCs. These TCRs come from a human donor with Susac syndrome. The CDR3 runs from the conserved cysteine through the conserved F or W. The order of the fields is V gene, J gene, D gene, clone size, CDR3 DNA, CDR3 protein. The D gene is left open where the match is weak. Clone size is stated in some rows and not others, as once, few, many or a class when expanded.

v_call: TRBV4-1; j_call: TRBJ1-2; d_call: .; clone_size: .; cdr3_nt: TGCGCCAGCAGCCAAGATCAGGGATTACCCTATGGCTACACCTTC; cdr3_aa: CASSQDQGLPYGYTF
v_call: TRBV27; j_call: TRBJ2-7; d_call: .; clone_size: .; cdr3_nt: TGTGCCAGCAGCCCCGGAGGCATCTACGAGCAGTACTTC; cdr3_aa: CASSPGGIYEQYF
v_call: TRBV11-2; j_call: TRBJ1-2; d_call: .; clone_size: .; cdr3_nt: TGTGCCAGCAGCTTAGGTGGTGCGACTAACTATGGCTACACCTTC; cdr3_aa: CASSLGGATNYGYTF
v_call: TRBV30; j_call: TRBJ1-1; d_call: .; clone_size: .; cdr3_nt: TGTGCCTGGAGTGAAGGGTATAACACTGAAGCTTTCTTT; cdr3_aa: CAWSEGYNTEAFF
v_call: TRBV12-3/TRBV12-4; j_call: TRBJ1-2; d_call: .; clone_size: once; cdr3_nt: TGTGCCAGCAGTGCCGAGGGGGCTAACTATGGCTACACCTTC; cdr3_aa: CASSAEGANYGYTF
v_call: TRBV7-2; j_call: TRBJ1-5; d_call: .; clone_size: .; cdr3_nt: TGTGCCAGCAGCCTATCCGGGTTAGTTGGTCAGCCCCAGCATTTT; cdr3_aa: CASSLSGLVGQPQHF
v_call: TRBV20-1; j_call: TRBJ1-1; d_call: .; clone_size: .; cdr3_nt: TGCAGTGCCCGAGGGACGGAAGCTTTCTTT; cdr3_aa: CSARGTEAFF
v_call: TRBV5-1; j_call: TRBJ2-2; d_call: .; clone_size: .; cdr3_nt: TGCGCCAGCACGCCGGCAGGCGTCGTCGGTGGCGGGGAGCTGTTTTTT; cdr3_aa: CASTPAGVVGGGELFF
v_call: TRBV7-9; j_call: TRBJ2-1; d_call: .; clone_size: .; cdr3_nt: TGTGCCAGCAGCTTAGCGGCGCTTCAGCAGTTCTTC; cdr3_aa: CASSLAALQQFF
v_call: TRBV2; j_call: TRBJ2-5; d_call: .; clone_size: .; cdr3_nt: TGTGCCAGCAGAGGGGACACCCAGTACTTC; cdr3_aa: CASRGDTQYF
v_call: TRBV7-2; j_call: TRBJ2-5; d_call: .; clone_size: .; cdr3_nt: TGTGCCAGCAGGCAGGGAGGAGAGACCCAGTACTTC; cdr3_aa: CASRQGGETQYF
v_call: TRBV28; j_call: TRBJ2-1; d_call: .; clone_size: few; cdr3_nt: TGTGCCAGCAGTTCAGACAGGAATGAGCAGTTCTTC; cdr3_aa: CASSSDRNEQFF
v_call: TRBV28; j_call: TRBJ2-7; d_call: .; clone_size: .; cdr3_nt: TGTGCCAGCAGTTGGGCGTACGAGCAGTACTTC; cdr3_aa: CASSWAYEQYF
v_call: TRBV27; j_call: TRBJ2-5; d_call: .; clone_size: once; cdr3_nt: TGTGCCAGCAGTTTTGGGGGTACCCAAGAGACCCAGTACTTC; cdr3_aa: CASSFGGTQETQYF
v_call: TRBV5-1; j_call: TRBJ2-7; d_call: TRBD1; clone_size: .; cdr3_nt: TGCGCCAGCAGCTTCGTAGGGGGCAACGAGCAGTACTTC; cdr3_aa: CASSFVGGNEQYF
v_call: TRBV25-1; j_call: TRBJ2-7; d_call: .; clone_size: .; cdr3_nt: TGTGCCAGCAGTGGAGGGGATGAGCAGTACTTC; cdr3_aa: CASSGGDEQYF
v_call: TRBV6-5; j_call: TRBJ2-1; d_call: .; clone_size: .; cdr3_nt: TGTGCCAGCAGTTACTCGACGGGTAATGAGCAGTTCTTC; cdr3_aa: CASSYSTGNEQFF
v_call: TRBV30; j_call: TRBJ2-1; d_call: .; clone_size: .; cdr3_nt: TGTGCCTGCAGCCCGAATTACAATGAGCAGTTCTTC; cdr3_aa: CACSPNYNEQFF
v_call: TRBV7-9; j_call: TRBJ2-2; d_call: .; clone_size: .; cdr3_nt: TGTGCCAGCAGCTTAGGCGGGACAGAAAACACCGGGGAGCTGTTTTTT; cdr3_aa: CASSLGGTENTGELFF